This entry is about one T cell receptor beta chain. What it recognizes is unknown. The data derive from a study of yellow fever vaccine responses in identical twins. General study points: Reportedly, twins' vaccine T cell responses looked partly convergent and partly personalized.

In germline, CDR1 is ENHRY, CDR2 SYGVKD. After removal of 10 bases from V and 7 bases from J, the junction contained 10 bases not matched to a gene. This CDR3 spans 13 amino acids. TCRdb fed the RT-PCR reads into MiXCR, producing one record per CDR3 protein. The sample has fewer than 7,000 distinct CDR3 sequences, 60% to 80% seen once. J is TRBJ1-5 and V is TRBV10-3; 7 nucleotides match TRBD1. This sample comprised T cells from blood (PBMCs), unsorted or a sorted subset (not recorded which), obtained before or after yellow fever vaccination (not recorded which). The clonotype was recovered from a woman aged 18-29 years who received the yellow fever vaccine. The CDR3 region is CATTDRVGQPQHF. DNA for the CDR3: TGTGCCACCACAGACAGGGTGGGACAGCCCCAGCATTTT.